The 5 T cell receptor beta chains given below trace back to one sample, sequenced in a study of T cell repertoires in cytomegalovirus infection. TCRdb reanalysed the reads using MiXCR and keeps one entry per CDR3 protein. The profile shows almost 550,000 distinct CDR3 sequences, 16% of them singletons. The sequencing sample was made of CD8+ T cells from PBMCs. The receptors originated from a human donor in good health (CMV status not recorded). Some clones in this sample may be carry-over from other donors' samples.

This sequence joins TRBV13 and TRBJ1-2, with D maybe TRBD1 (6 bases). CDR1 is PRHDT and CDR2 is FYEKMQ in the germline V gene (reference sequence). CDR3 length equals 10 residues. Trimming removed 6 bases from V and 11 bases from J, with 10 bases in between. This CDR3 is CASSSGDYTF. The CDR3, as DNA: TGTGCCAGCAGTTCAGGGGATTACACCTTC.

This chain joins TRBV5-1 and TRBJ2-3; D remains ambiguous. The V end lost 0 bases, the J end lost 5 bases, and 4 bases lay between the germline ends. Germline CDR1 and CDR2: SGHRS and YFSETQ. This CDR3 contains 12 residues. The CDR3 sequence: CASSLVLDTQYF. CDR3 bases: TGCGCCAGCAGCTTGGTGCTAGATACGCAGTATTTT.

This clonotype was counted many times. V gene TRBV6-6 combines with J gene TRBJ2-2, with 7 positions matching TRBD2. The germline CDR1 and CDR2 sequences are MNHNY and SVGAGI (reference sequence). This CDR3 region has 17 residues. Losses at the gene ends were 0 bases for V and 3 bases for J; bases not matched to a gene: 7. DNA of the CDR3: TGTGCCAGCAGTTACTCGGGAGGTAGCGGGTACACCGGGGAGCTGTTTTTT. Translated: CASSYSGGSGYTGELFF.

V and J are TRBV29-1 and TRBJ2-7; weak D call: TRBD1 (5 bases). The CDR3 spans 14 residues. CDR1 SQVTM and CDR2 ANQGSEA come from the germline V gene. V was cut by 0 bases and J by 3 bases, with 12 bases left in between. CDR3 DNA sequence: TGCAGCGTTGAAGATCGTAGGGGCAACTACGAGCAGTACTTC. Encoded protein: CSVEDRRGNYEQYF.

This clonotype has a handful of counts. The rearrangement uses TRBV29-1 and TRBJ1-2; D is uncertain. The CDR3 runs to 14 residues. V was pared by 0 bases and J by 0 bases, with 8 bases between. The germline V gene has CDR1 SQVTM and CDR2 ANQGSEA. CDR3 in DNA: TGCAGCGTTGAAGACAGGCTTGCTAACTATGGCTACACCTTC. This codes for CSVEDRLANYGYTF.